Included here is one T cell receptor (beta chain) sequence, with context. Its antigen is currently unknown. TCRdb processed the RT-PCR reads anew with MiXCR; each CDR3 protein has one entry. There are 800,000 or so distinct CDR3 sequences in the sample; roughly 20% occur only once, and 9.5% to 13% lies in the top ten. The V and J ends lost 1 base and 3 bases respectively, with 10 bases between them. CDR3 size: 15 residues. CDR1 and CDR2 (germline): LGHNA, YNFKEQ. This sample was taken from a study of response to subunit inactivated influenza vaccine. Study results and limitations: Authors suggested each seasonal influenza vaccination recruits few new T cells.

Sequences were derived from PBMCs from blood, sampled roughly 5 days after vaccination. The chain is built from TRBV4-2 and TRBJ2-1; possibly TRBD2 for D (5 bases). The receptor was isolated from a man aged 45-65 years who received an inactivated influenza vaccine. The CDR3: CASSQGEDYYNEQFF. The CDR3 DNA is TGTGCCAGCAGCCAAGGGGAAGACTACTACAATGAGCAGTTCTTC.